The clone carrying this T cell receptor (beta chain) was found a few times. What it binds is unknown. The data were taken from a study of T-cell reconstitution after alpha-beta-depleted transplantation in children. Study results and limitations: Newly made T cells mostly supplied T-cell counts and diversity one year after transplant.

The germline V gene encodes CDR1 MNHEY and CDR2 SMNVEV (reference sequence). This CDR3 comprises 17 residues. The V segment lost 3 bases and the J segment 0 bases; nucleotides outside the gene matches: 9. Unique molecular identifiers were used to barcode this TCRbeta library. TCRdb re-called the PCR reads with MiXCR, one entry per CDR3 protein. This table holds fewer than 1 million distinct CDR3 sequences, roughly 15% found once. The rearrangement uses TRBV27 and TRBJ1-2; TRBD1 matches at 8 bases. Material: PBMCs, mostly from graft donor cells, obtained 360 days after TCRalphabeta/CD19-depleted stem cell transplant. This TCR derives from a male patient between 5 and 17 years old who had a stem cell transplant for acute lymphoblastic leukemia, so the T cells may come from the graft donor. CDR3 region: CASSLGFGTGPNYGYTF. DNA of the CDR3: TGTGCCAGCAGTTTGGGCTTCGGGACAGGCCCTAACTATGGCTACACCTTC.